Listed below are T cell receptor beta chains from one sample, sequenced in a study of blood T cell repertoires in COVID-19. The data were produced by immunoSEQ multiplex PCR, yet TCRdb's version contains in-frame clones alone and is incomplete. This table has some 150,000 clones, more than 75% appearing once. Material: peripheral blood. The receptors originated from a man in his forties with acute or convalescent COVID-19. Both conserved end residues are part of each CDR3.

V gene	J gene	CDR3 protein
TRBV11-2	TRBJ1-2	CASSSKPARGENYGYTF
TRBV2	TRBJ1-4	CASSGQGANNEKLFF
TRBV5-8	TRBJ2-5	CASSSRQGKETQYF
TRBV9	TRBJ2-5	CASSARQGISQETQYF
TRBV5-6	TRBJ1-5	CASSLFGPRGNQPQHF
TRBV30	TRBJ2-2	CAWNLGTGTGELFF
TRBV5-6	TRBJ1-2	CASSFGTTNYGYTF
TRBV21-1	TRBJ1-2	CASSNNRSDSTF
TRBV19	TRBJ1-2	CASSIDPTGRRSYGYTF
TRBV5-5	TRBJ2-5	CASSLAGRAETQYF
TRBV11-2	TRBJ2-3	CASSLEAVGGRTDTQYF
TRBV5-4	TRBJ1-1	CASSLDGGSTFF